This T cell receptor beta chain was captured by sequencing in a study of cytomegalovirus exposure and HLA in healthy donors. Overall study: An earlier analysis identified 120 million or so unique TCR beta sequences in about 170 million T cells. Overall study findings and caveats: Owing to their indistinguishability, certain V segments, notably TRBV6-2 and TRBV6-3, were excluded. Prediction of most subjects' HLA-A and HLA-B alleles by TCR beta sequences was reportedly accurate. Later on, an analysis found that several of the most significant clusters appeared to be linked to common viral pathogens, which included parvovirus B19.

As concerns this clone: Its antigen is currently unknown.

PCR used 60 Vbeta primers and 13 Jbeta primers. Sequenced by immunoSEQ multiplex PCR; TCRdb stores in-frame clones only, minus some. This sample has 170,000 or so clones, with roughly 78% found just once. Germline V gene data show CDR1 as SGDLS and CDR2 as YYNGEE. Trimming took 0 bases from V and 10 from J, leaving 11 bases between them. This CDR3 region has 13 residues. The V and J genes are TRBV9 and TRBJ2-1, with D possibly being TRBD2 (6 bases). The receptor was derived from a woman in her thirties or forties in good health and CMV-seronegative. Sequenced: PBMCs. The CDR3 protein is CASSVEEGHEQFF. The CDR3 coding sequence is TGTGCCAGCAGCGTAGAGGAGGGTCACGAGCAGTTCTTC.